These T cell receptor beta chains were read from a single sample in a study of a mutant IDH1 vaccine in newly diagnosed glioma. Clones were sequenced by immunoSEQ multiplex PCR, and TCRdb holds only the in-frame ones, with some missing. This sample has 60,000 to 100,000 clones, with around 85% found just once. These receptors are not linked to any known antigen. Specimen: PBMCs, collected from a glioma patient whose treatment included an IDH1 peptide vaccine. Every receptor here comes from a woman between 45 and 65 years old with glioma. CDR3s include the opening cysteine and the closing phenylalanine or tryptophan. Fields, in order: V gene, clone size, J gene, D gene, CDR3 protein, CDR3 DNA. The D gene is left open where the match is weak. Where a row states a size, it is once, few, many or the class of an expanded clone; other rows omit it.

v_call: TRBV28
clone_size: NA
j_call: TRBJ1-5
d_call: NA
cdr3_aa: CATWRDSNQPQHF
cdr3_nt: TGTGCCACCTGGAGGGATAGCAATCAGCCCCAGCATTTT

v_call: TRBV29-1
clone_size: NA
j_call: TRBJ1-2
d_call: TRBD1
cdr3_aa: CSVGLTGRF
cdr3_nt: TGCAGCGTTGGCCTGACAGGGCGGTTC

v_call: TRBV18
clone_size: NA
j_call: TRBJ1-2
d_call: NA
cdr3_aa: CASSPPGTEGYTF
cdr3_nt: TGTGCCAGCTCACCACCGGGAACGGAAGGCTACACCTTC

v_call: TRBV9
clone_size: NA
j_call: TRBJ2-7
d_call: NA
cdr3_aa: CASSVGVSYEQYF
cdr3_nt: TGTGCCAGCAGCGTGGGGGTTTCCTACGAGCAGTACTTC

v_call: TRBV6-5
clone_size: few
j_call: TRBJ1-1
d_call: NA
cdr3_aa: CASSYLRADEAFF
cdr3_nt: TGTGCCAGCAGTTACTTGAGGGCTGATGAAGCTTTCTTT

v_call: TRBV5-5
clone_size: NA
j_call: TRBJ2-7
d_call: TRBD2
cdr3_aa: CASSQDLLLAGGPSF
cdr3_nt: TGTGCCAGCAGCCAAGATCTCCTCTTAGCGGGAGGGCCTTCCTTC

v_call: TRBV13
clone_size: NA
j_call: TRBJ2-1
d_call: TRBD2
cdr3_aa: CASSLGGLAGVNEQFF
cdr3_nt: TGTGCCAGCAGCTTAGGTGGACTAGCGGGAGTCAATGAGCAGTTCTTC

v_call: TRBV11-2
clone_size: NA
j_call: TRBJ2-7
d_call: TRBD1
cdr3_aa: CASSGHYGTVPYEQYF
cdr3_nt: TGTGCCAGCAGCGGTCACTACGGGACAGTCCCATACGAGCAGTACTTC

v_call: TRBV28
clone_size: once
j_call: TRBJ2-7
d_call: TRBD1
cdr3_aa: CASSSHRDRGYEQYF
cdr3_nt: TGTGCCAGCAGCTCACACCGGGACAGGGGCTACGAGCAGTACTTC

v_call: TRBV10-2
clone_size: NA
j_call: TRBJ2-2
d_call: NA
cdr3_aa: CASSESPAGTGELFF
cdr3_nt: TGCGCCAGCAGTGAGTCCCCTGCAGGCACCGGGGAGCTGTTTTTT

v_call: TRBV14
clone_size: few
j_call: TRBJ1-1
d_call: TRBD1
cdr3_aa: CASSQGTGKDTEAFF
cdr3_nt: TGTGCCAGCAGCCAGGGGACAGGGAAGGACACTGAAGCTTTCTTT

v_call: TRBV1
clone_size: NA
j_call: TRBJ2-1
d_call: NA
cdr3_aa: CTSRISFQPRYNEQFF
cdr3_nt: TGCACCAGCAGAATCTCCTTCCAACCGAGGTACAATGAGCAGTTCTTC

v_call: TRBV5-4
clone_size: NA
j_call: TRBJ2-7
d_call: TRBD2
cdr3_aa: CASSTRGVAGAGEQYF
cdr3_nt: TGTGCCAGCAGCACCCGCGGGGTAGCGGGAGCGGGAGAGCAGTACTTC

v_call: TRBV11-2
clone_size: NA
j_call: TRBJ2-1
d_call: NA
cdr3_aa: CASSSGLAPLNNEQFF
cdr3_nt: TGTGCCAGCAGCAGCGGGCTAGCCCCCCTCAACAATGAGCAGTTCTTC

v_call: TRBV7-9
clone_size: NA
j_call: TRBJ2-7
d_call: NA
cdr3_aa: CASSLDGSLSYEQYF
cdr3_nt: TGTGCCAGCAGCTTAGACGGTTCACTCTCCTACGAGCAGTACTTC

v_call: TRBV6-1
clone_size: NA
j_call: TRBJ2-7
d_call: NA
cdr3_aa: CASSARPGDLDEQYF
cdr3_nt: TGTGCCAGCAGTGCCCGCCCAGGGGACCTCGACGAGCAGTACTTC

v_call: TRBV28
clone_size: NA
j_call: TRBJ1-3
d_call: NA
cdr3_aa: CASSLGGIPGNTIYF
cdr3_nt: TGTGCCAGCAGCTTAGGGGGTATACCTGGAAACACCATATATTTT

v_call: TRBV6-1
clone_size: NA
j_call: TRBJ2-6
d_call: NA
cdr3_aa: CASSEHQSSGANVLTF
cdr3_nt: TGTGCCAGCAGTGAACACCAGAGCTCTGGGGCCAACGTCCTGACTTTC

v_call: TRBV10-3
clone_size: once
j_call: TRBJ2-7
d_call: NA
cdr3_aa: CAISEHGTNPYEQYF
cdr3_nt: TGTGCCATCAGTGAGCACGGGACGAATCCCTACGAGCAGTACTTC

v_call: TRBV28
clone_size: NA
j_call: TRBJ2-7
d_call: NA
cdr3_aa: CASSSLDGGEQYF
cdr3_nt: TGTGCCAGCAGTTCCCTCGACGGCGGCGAGCAGTACTTC

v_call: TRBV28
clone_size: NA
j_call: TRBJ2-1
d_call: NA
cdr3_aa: CASSPTTTPYNEQFF
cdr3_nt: TGTGCCAGCAGTCCCACTACCACCCCCTACAATGAGCAGTTCTTC

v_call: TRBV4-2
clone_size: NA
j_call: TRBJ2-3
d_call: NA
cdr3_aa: CASSPLTGRADTQYF
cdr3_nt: TGTGCCAGCAGCCCACTGACAGGACGTGCGGATACGCAGTATTTT

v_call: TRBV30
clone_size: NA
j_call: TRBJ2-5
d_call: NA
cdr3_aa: CAWSVGTSQETQYF
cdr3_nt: TGTGCCTGGAGTGTGGGGACGAGCCAAGAGACCCAGTACTTC

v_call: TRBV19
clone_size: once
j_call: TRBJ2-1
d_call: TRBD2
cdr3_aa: CASSIGSGRPRSYNEQFF
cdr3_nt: TGTGCCAGTAGTATTGGTAGCGGGAGGCCCCGCTCCTACAATGAGCAGTTCTTC

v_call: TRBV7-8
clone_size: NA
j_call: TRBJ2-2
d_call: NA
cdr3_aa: CASSPYRIANTGELFF
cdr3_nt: TGTGCCAGCAGCCCTTACAGGATAGCGAACACCGGGGAGCTGTTTTTT

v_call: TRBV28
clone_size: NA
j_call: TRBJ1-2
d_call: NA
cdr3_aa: CASSIGDYGYTF
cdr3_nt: TGTGCCAGCAGTATAGGGGATTATGGCTACACCTTC

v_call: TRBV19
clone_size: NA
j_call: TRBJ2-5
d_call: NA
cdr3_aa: CASSPEYQETQYF
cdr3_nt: TGTGCCAGCAGCCCAGAGTACCAAGAGACCCAGTACTTC

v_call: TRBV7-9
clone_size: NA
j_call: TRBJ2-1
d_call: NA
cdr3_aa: CASSLEGLRAHTYNEQFF
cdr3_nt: TGTGCCAGCAGCTTAGAAGGGTTGAGGGCACATACCTACAATGAGCAGTTCTTC

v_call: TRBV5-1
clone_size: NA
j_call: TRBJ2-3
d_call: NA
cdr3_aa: CASTGADPLTDTQYF
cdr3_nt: TGCGCCAGCACGGGAGCCGACCCTCTCACAGATACGCAGTATTTT